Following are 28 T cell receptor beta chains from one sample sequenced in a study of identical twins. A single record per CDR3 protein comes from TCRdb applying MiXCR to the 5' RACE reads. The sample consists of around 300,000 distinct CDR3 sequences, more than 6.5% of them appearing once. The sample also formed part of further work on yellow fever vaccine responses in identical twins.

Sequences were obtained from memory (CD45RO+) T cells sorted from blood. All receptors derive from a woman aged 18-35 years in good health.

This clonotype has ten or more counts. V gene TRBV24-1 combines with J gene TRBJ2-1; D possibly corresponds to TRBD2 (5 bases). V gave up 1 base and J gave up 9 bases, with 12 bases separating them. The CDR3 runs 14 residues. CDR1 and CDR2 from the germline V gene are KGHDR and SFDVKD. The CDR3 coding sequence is TGTGCCACCAGTGATTTCACTAGGTCGGGTGAGCAGTTCTTC. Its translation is CATSDFTRSGEQFF.

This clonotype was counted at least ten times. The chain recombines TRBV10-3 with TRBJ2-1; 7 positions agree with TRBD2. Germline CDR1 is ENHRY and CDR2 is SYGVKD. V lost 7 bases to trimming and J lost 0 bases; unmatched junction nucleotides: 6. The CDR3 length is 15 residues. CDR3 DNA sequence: TGTGCCATCACCCGAGCGGGGAGCTCCTACAATGAGCAGTTCTTC. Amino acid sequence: CAITRAGSSYNEQFF.

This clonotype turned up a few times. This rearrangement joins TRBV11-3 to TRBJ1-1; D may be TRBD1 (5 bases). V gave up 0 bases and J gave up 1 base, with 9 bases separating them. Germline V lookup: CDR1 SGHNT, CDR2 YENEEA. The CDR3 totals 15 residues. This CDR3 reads CASSLDETANTEAFF. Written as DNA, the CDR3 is TGTGCCAGCAGCTTAGACGAGACAGCGAACACTGAAGCTTTCTTT.

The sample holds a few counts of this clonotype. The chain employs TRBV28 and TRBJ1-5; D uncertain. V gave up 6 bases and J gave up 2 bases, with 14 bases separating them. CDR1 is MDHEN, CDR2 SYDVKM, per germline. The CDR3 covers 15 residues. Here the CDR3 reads CASRARGMGNQPQHF. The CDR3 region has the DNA TGTGCCAGCAGGGCCCGGGGTATGGGCAATCAGCCCCAGCATTTT.

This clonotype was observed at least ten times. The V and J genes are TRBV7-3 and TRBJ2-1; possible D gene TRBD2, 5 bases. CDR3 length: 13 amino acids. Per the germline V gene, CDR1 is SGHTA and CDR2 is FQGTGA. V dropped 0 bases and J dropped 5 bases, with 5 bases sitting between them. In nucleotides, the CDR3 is TGTGCCAGCAGCTTAACTAGCGACAATGAGCAGTTCTTC. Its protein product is CASSLTSDNEQFF. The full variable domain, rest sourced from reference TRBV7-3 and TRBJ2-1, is GAGVSQTPSNKVTEKGKYVELRCDPISGHTALYWYRQSLGQGPEFLIYFQGTGAADDSGLPNDRFFAVRPEGSVSTLKIQRTERGDSAVYLCASSLTSDNEQFFGPGTRLTVL.

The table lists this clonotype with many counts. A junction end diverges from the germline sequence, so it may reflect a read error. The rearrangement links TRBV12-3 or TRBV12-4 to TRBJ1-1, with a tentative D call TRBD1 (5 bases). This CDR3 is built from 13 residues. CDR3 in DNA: TGTGCCAGCAGTCCCGGGAGGGTTGTGGGGCTCCCGTTT. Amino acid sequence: CASSPGRVVGLPF.

In DNA form, the CDR3 reads TGCAGTGCCCCCGTCGGTTCTCTCACAGATACGCAGTATTTT. It codes for CSAPVGSLTDTQYF. The gene calls are TRBV20-1 and TRBJ2-3; D ambiguous. Trimming stripped 6 bases from V and 2 bases from J, with 15 bases between. The CDR3 covers 14 residues. The germline V gene encodes CDR1 DFQATT and CDR2 SNEGSKA (reference sequence).

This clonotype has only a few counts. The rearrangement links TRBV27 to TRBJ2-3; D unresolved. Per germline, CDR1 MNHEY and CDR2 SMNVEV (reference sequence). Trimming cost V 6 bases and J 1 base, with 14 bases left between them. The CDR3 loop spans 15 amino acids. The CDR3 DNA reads TGTGCCAGCAGGCAAAAGCTCGTCGGCACAGATACGCAGTATTTT. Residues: CASRQKLVGTDTQYF.

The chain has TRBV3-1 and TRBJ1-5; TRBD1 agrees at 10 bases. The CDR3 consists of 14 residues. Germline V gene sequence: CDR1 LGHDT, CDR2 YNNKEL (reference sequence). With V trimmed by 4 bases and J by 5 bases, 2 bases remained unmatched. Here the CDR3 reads CASSPGQGHQPQHF. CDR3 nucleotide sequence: TGTGCCAGCAGCCCGGGACAGGGGCATCAGCCCCAGCATTTT. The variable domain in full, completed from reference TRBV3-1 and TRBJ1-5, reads DTAVSQTPKYLVTQMGNDKSIKCEQNLGHDTMYWYKQDSKKFLKIMFSYNNKELIINETVPNRFSPKSPDKAHLNLHINSLELGDSAVYFCASSPGQGHQPQHFGDGTRLSIL.

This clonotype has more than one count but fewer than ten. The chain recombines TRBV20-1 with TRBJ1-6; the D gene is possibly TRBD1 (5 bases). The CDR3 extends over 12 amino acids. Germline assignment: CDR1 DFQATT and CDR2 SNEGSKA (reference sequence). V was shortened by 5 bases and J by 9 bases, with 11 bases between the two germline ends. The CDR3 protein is CSARGVSSPLHF. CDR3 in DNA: TGCAGTGCTCGAGGGGTTAGTTCACCCCTCCACTTT.

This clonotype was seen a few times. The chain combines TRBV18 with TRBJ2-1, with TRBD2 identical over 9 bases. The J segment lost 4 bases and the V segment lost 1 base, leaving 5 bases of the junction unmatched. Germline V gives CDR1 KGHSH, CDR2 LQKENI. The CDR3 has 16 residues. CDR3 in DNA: TGTGCCAGCTCACCACGGCTAGCGGGATATTACAATGAGCAGTTCTTC. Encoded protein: CASSPRLAGYYNEQFF.

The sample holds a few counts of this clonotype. The CDR3 nucleotides read TGTGCCAGCTCACCCCCCGGGACAGGATGGCTCCACTTT. Translation gives CASSPPGTGWLHF. The genes are TRBV18 and TRBJ1-6, with 8 bases fitting TRBD1. In germline, CDR1 is KGHSH, CDR2 LQKENI. With V trimmed by 3 bases and J by 16 bases, 8 bases remained unmatched. This CDR3 is 13 amino acids long. Full variable domain (missing parts from reference TRBV18 and TRBJ1-6): NAGVMQNPRHLVRRRGQEARLRCSPMKGHSHVYWYRQLPEEGLKFMVYLQKENIIDESGMPKERFSAEFPKEGPSILRIQQVVRGDSAAYFCASSPPGTGWLHFGNGTRLTVT.

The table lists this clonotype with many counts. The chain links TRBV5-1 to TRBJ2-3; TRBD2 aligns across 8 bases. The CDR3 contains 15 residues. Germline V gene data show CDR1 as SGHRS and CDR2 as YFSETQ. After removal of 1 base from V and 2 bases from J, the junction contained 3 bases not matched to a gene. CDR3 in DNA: TGCGCCAGCAGCTTGCTAGCGGGCTCCACAGATACGCAGTATTTT. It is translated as CASSLLAGSTDTQYF. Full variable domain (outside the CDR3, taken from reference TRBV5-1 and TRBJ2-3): KAGVTQTPRYLIKTRGQQVTLSCSPISGHRSVSWYQQTPGQGLQFLFEYFSETQRNKGNFPGRFSGRQFSNSRSEMNVSTLELGDSALYLCASSLLAGSTDTQYFGPGTRLTVL.

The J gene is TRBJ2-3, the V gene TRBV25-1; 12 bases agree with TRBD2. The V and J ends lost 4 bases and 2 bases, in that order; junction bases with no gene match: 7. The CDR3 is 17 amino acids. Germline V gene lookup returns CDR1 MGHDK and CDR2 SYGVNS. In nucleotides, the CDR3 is TGTGCCAGCAGTGCTAGCGGGAGGGCCAGTACCACAGATACGCAGTATTTT. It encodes CASSASGRASTTDTQYF.

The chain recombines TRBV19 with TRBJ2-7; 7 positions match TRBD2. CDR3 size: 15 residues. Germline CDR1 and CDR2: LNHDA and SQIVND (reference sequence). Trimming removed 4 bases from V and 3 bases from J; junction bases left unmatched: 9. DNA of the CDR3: TGTGCCAGTAGTACCCGGGGGGAAATGGGCTACGAGCAGTACTTC. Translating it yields CASSTRGEMGYEQYF.

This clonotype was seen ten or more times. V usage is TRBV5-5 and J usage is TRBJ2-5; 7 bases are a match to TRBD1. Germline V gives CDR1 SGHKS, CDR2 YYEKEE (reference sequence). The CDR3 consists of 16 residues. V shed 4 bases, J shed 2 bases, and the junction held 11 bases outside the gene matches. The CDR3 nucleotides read TGTGCCAGCAGCATCACACAGGGGTGGGTACAAGAGACCCAGTACTTC. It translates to CASSITQGWVQETQYF.

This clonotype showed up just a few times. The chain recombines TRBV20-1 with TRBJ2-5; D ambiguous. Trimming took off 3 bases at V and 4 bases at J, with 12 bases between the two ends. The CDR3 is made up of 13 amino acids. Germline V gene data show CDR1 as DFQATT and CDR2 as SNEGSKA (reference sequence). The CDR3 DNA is TGCAGTGCTAGCCTCCACCTGGTAGAGACCCAGTACTTC. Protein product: CSASLHLVETQYF.

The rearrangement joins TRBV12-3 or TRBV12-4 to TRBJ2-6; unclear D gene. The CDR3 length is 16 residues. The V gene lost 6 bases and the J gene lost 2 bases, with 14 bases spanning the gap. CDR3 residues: CASRFIPDPGANVLTF. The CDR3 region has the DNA TGTGCCAGCAGGTTCATACCGGACCCTGGGGCCAACGTCCTGACTTTC.

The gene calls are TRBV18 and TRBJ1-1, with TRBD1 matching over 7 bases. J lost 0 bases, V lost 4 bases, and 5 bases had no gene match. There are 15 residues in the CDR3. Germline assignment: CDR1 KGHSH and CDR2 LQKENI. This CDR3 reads CASSLTGNMNTEAFF. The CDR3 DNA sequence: TGTGCCAGCTCACTGACAGGGAACATGAACACTGAAGCTTTCTTT.

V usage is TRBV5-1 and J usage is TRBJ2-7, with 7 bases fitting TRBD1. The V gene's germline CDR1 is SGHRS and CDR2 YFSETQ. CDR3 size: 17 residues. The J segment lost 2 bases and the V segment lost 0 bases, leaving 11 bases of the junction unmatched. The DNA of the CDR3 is TGCGCCAGCAGCTTGGGGGGCTGGGCAGGGGGTACCTACGAGCAGTACTTC. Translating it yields CASSLGGWAGGTYEQYF.

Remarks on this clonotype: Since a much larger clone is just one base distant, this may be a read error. The CDR3 DNA sequence: TGTGCCAGCAGCGTCGGAGCGGGAGGGCCCAGGGAGCTGTTTTTT. Residues: CASSVGAGGPRELFF. V is TRBV9 and J is TRBJ2-2; 10 nucleotides line up with TRBD2. Per the germline V gene, CDR1 is SGDLS and CDR2 is YYNGEE. The J segment lost 9 bases and the V segment lost 2 bases, leaving 7 bases of the junction unmatched. CDR3 length equals 15 residues.

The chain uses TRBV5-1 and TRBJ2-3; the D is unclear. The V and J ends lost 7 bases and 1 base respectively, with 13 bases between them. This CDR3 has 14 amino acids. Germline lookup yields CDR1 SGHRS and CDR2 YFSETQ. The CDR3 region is CASASGYRTDTQYF. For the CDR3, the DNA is TGCGCCAGCGCATCGGGCTACCGCACAGATACGCAGTATTTT.

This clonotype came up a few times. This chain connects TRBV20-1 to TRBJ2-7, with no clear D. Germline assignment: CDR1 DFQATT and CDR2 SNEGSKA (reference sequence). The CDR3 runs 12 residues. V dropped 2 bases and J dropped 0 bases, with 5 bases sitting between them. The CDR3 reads CSARSSSYEQYV. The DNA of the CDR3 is TGCAGTGCTAGAAGCAGCTCCTACGAGCAGTACGTC.

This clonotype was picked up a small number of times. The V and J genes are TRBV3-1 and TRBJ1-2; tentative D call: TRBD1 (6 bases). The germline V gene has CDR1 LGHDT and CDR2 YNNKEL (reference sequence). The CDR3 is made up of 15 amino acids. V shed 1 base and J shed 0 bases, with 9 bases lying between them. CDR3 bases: TGTGCCAGCAGCCAAGGACAGGCAGCTAACTATGGCTACACCTTC. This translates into CASSQGQAANYGYTF.

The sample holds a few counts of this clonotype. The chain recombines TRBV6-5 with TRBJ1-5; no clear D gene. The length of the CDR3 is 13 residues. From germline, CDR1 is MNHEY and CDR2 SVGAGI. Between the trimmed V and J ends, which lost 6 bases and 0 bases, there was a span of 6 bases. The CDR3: CASSRLSNQPQHF. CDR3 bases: TGTGCCAGCAGCCGACTTAGCAATCAGCCCCAGCATTTT.

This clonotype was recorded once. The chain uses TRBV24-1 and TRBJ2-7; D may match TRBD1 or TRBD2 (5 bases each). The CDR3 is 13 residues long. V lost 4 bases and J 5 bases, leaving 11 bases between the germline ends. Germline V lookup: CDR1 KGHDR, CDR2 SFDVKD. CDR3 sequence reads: CATSDEGRNEQYF. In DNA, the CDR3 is TGTGCCACCAGTGACGAGGGACGGAACGAGCAGTACTTC.

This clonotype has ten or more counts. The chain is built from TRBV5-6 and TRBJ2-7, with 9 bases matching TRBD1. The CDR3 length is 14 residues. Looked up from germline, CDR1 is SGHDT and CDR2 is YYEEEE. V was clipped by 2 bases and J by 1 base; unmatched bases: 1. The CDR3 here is CASSFGQGSYEQYF. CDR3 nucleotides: TGTGCCAGCAGCTTCGGACAGGGGTCCTACGAGCAGTACTTC.

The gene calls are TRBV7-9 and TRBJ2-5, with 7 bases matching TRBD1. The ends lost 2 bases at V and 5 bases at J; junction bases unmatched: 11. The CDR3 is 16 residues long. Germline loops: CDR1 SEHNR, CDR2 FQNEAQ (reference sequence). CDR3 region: CASSLWGQTQGETQYF. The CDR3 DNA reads TGTGCCAGCAGCTTATGGGGACAGACCCAGGGGGAGACCCAGTACTTC.